This TCR beta chain comes out of a study of TIL therapy for anti-PD-1-resistant metastatic lung cancer. Study information: Progressing patients received lymphodepletion, expanded TIL infusion and IL-2. Tumors carried a median roughly 1.6 non-synonymous mutations per megabase.

This was the immunoSEQ v3 assay. Survey-level samples got 1.5 million to 2.5 million read pairs; deep-level samples got about 5-6.5 million. Sequencing was performed with immunoSEQ multiplex PCR; in TCRdb, only in-frame clones are kept and a portion is missing. The sample holds about 60,000 clones, about nine tenths seen once. V lost 6 bases to trimming and J lost 4 bases, with 19 bases between them. The germline gives CDR1 MNHEY, CDR2 SMNVEV (reference sequence). The CDR3 length is 15 residues. The time point here: pre-treatment sample, taken before nivolumab and TIL therapy. The source was blood, collected at baseline. The rearrangement uses TRBV27 and TRBJ2-7; weak D call: TRBD2 (7 bases). The clonotype comes from a person aged 25-79 years with non-small cell lung cancer. Written as DNA, the CDR3 is TGTGCCAGCAGCCCAGGTTGGGGGGGCCGATACGAGCAGTACTTC. This codes for CASSPGWGGRYEQYF.